The next 18 T cell receptor beta chains were all read from a single sample in a study of Ad26.COV2.S vaccination and SARS-CoV-2 variants. This sample's treatment: about 20 received Ad26.COV2.S at low or high dose, single or two shots; roughly five received placebo; per-sample allocation not given. Each sample was drawn 63 days after the first injection (of vaccine or placebo). Here immunoSEQ multiplex PCR was the method, and the copy in TCRdb shows in-frame clones only, minus some. The repertoire has 400,000 to 450,000 clones, 92% of them found once; the top ten carry roughly 1.7%. The input for sequencing was peripheral blood, taken in a trial of Ad26.COV2.S vaccine versus placebo. The receptor set was obtained from a person aged 18-65 years who received the Ad26.COV2.S COVID-19 vaccine or a placebo.

This sequence joins TRBV9 and TRBJ1-2; perhaps TRBD1 as D (6 bases). The CDR3 has 16 amino acids. V lost 3 bases, J lost 2 bases, and 17 bases lay in between. Germline CDR1 reads SGDLS; CDR2 reads YYNGEE. CDR3 amino acids: CASSADPGQGNYGYTF. The DNA of the CDR3 is TGTGCCAGCAGCGCCGACCCGGGACAAGGAAACTATGGCTACACCTTC.

The rearrangement links TRBV7-9 to TRBJ2-2; perhaps TRBD1 as D (5 bases). The CDR3 length is 15 residues. Germline V gene sequence: CDR1 SEHNR, CDR2 FQNEAQ (reference sequence). V lost 1 base to trimming and J lost 5 bases, with 11 bases between them. The DNA of the CDR3 is TGTGCCAGCAGCTTAGGCAGGGTTGGTACCGGGGAGCTGTTTTTT. This encodes CASSLGRVGTGELFF.

This chain links TRBV30 with TRBJ2-7; 8 bases match TRBD1. Germline assignment: CDR1 GTSNPN and CDR2 SVGIG (reference sequence). With V trimmed by 5 bases and J by 5 bases, 8 bases remained unmatched. The CDR3 sequence is 13 residues long. The DNA for the CDR3 is TGTGCCTGGGGCGGACAGGGTCGGAACGAGCAGTACTTC. Its translation: CAWGGQGRNEQYF.

V is TRBV6-2 or TRBV6-3 and J is TRBJ1-5; D not resolved. The V gene lost 2 bases and the J gene lost 3 bases, with 8 bases spanning the gap. Germline assignment: CDR1 MNHEY and CDR2 SVGEGT. CDR3 length equals 14 residues. CDR3 region: CASSYMGYNQPQHF. CDR3 coding DNA: TGTGCCAGCAGTTACATGGGTTACAATCAGCCCCAGCATTTT.

The chain links TRBV15 to TRBJ1-5, with D uncertain. The V gene lost 4 bases and the J gene lost 4 bases, with 17 bases spanning the gap. The CDR3 has 16 residues. CDR1 and CDR2 (germline): LNHNV, YYDKDF (reference sequence). The CDR3 DNA sequence: TGTGCCACCAGCACCGGGCCGGGGTCTAGGAATCAGCCCCAGCATTTT. It encodes CATSTGPGSRNQPQHF.

This chain links TRBV7-2 with TRBJ2-3; D possibly corresponds to TRBD1 (6 bases). The CDR3 loop spans 15 amino acids. Germline CDR1 is SGHTA and CDR2 is FQGNSA. The ends were cut back, 2 bases at V and 2 bases at J, with 11 bases in the middle. CDR3 nucleotides: TGTGCCAGCAGCTTAATCGGACAGCTCACAGATACGCAGTATTTT. Translation: CASSLIGQLTDTQYF.

This clone was seen just once. The chain recombines TRBV7-2 with TRBJ2-7; D is undetermined. V lost 5 bases to trimming and J lost 6 bases, with 8 bases between them. CDR3 length equals 11 residues. From germline, CDR1 is SGHTA and CDR2 FQGNSA. Here the CDR3 reads CASSLQVEQYF. CDR3 coding DNA: TGTGCCAGCAGCCTACAAGTCGAGCAGTACTTC.

To note about this clone: Additional DNA sequences in this sample encode the identical CDR3. This chain uses TRBV25-1 with TRBJ2-3; no definite D call. The V gene's germline CDR1 is MGHDK and CDR2 SYGVNS. The CDR3 is 14 residues long. Trimming took off 0 bases at V and 3 bases at J, with 7 bases between the two ends. CDR3 DNA: TGTGCCAGCAGTGAATATTCGTTAACAGATACGCAGTATTTT. It codes for CASSEYSLTDTQYF.

V and J are TRBV12-5 and TRBJ2-3; D might be TRBD2 (5 bases). Trimming took off 3 bases at V and 8 bases at J, with 24 bases between the two ends. Germline V CDR1 and CDR2: LGHNT, FRNRAP. The length of the CDR3 is 17 residues. CDR3 nucleotides: TGTGCTAGTGGTTTCGCCACGGGGTCGCGACCCCGAGGTACGCAGTATTTT. Translation gives CASGFATGSRPRGTQYF.

This clone was picked up one time. The J gene is TRBJ1-5, the V gene TRBV5-1, with D hard to call. The germline V gene has CDR1 SGHRS and CDR2 YFSETQ. Trimming cost V 3 bases and J 5 bases, with 12 bases left between them. This CDR3 has 14 amino acids. CDR3 sequence: CASSSGLLDQPQHF. The CDR3 nucleotides read TGCGCCAGCAGCTCCGGACTCTTGGATCAGCCCCAGCATTTT.

This sequence joins TRBV19 and TRBJ1-5; D might be TRBD1 (6 bases). The length of the CDR3 is 13 residues. The germline CDR1 and CDR2 sequences are LNHDA and SQIVND (reference sequence). V was cut by 1 base and J by 7 bases, with 8 bases left in between. CDR3 DNA: TGTGCCAGTAGTATAGCAGGGGAACAGCCCCAGCATTTT. It encodes CASSIAGEQPQHF.

The genes are TRBV3-1 (or the pseudogene TRBV3-2) and TRBJ1-1; D is ambiguous. This CDR3 has 13 amino acids. The V end lost 0 bases, the J end lost 4 bases, and 6 bases lay between the germline ends. CDR1 and CDR2 (germline): LGHDT, YNNKEL (reference sequence). The CDR3 nucleotides are TGTGCCAGCAGCCAAGAGCCAGGCACTGAAGCTTTCTTT. Translated: CASSQEPGTEAFF.

V is TRBV27 and J is TRBJ2-2; D perhaps matches TRBD1 (8 bases). The CDR3 loop spans 15 amino acids. Germline values: CDR1 MNHEY, CDR2 SMNVEV (reference sequence). The V gene lost 5 bases and the J gene lost 5 bases, with 15 bases spanning the gap. In DNA form, the CDR3 reads TGTGCCAGCAGTCCCGGACAGGGAGGGACCGGGGAGCTGTTTTTT. Its protein is CASSPGQGGTGELFF.

V is TRBV6-1 and J is TRBJ1-2; D possibly corresponds to TRBD1 (5 bases). V was clipped by 3 bases and J by 3 bases, with 11 bases between them. CDR3 length: 14 amino acids. From germline, CDR1 is MNHNS and CDR2 SASEGT. The CDR3 DNA reads TGTGCCAGCAGTGACACCGGGACGTACTATGGCTACACCTTC. It translates to CASSDTGTYYGYTF.

This clone was counted once. The rearrangement links TRBV6-5 to TRBJ1-2, with D perhaps TRBD1 (5 bases). The CDR3 has 15 amino acids. Germline-derived CDR1 and CDR2 are MNHEY and SVGAGI. Trimming stripped 0 bases from V and 7 bases from J, with 15 bases between. The CDR3 DNA reads TGTGCCAGCAGTTACTCGTTAGTCGGGGCCCGTGGCTACACCTTC. Its translation: CASSYSLVGARGYTF.

J is TRBJ2-3 and V is TRBV15, with D hard to call. The CDR3 is 12 residues long. Germline CDR1 is LNHNV and CDR2 is YYDKDF (reference sequence). Trimming shortened V by 0 bases and J by 2 bases, and 0 bases separated the two germline ends. The CDR3 DNA reads TGTGCCACCAGCAGAGACACAGATACGCAGTATTTT. Protein sequence: CATSRDTDTQYF.

The rearrangement links TRBV7-2 to TRBJ2-7, with no clear D. Germline CDR1 reads SGHTA; CDR2 reads FQGNSA. The V end was cut by 1 base, the J end by 8 bases, with 15 bases between. The length of the CDR3 is 14 residues. CDR3 nucleotides: TGTGCCAGCAGCTTAGTCTCATCGATCGTTCAGCAGTACTTC. It codes for CASSLVSSIVQQYF.

V and J are TRBV2 and TRBJ2-5; either TRBD1 or TRBD2 may fit D (5 bases each). Germline CDR1 SNHLY, CDR2 FYNNEI. Trimming took 6 bases from V and 5 from J, leaving 19 bases between them. This CDR3 region has 15 residues. As DNA, the CDR3 is TGTGCCAGCAGCCCTCCAGGGACGCTTGGGGAGACCCAGTACTTC. It encodes CASSPPGTLGETQYF.